This T cell receptor beta chain emerged from a study of cytomegalovirus exposure and HLA in healthy donors. Trimming stripped 2 bases from V and 7 bases from J, with 15 bases between. The CDR3 loop spans 15 amino acids. The germline V gene has CDR1 SNHLY and CDR2 FYNNEI. The PCR employed 60 Vbeta primers together with 13 Jbeta primers. The table came from immunoSEQ multiplex PCR; TCRdb's copy has only in-frame clones and leaves some out. The table records more than 150,000 clones, roughly 77% of them present only once. The TCR originated in a woman aged 30 to 39 in good health and CMV-seropositive. The source material was PBMCs. The rearrangement links TRBV2 to TRBJ1-5, with a weak D call TRBD1 (5 bases). The CDR3 here is CASSESQGSGQPQHF. DNA for the CDR3: TGTGCCAGCAGTGAATCCCAGGGATCTGGGCAGCCCCAGCATTTT.